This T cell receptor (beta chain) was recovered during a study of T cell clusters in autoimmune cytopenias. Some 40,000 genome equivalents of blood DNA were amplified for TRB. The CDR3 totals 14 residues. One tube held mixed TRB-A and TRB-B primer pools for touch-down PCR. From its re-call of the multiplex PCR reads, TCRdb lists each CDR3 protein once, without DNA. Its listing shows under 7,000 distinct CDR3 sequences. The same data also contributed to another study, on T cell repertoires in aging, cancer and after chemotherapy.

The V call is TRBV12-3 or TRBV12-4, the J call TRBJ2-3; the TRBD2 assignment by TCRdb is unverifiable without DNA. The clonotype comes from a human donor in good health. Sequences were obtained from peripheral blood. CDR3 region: CASRWTSGGDTQYF.